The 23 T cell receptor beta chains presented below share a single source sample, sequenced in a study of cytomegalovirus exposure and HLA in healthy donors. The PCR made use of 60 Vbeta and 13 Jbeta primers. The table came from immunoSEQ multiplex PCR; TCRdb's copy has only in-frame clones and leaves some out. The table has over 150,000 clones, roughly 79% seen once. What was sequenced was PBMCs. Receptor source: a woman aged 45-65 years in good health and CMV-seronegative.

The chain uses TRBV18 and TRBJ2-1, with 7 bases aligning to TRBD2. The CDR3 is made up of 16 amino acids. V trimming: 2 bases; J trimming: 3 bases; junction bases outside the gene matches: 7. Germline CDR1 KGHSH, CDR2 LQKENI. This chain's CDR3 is CASSPGGGLSYNEQFF. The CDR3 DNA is TGTGCCAGCTCACCAGGGGGAGGGCTGAGCTACAATGAGCAGTTCTTC.

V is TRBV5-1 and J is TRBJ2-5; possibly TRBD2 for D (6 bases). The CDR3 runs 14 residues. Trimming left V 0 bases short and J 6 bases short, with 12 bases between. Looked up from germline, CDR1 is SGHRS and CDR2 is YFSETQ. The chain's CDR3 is CASSLEEGLQTQYF. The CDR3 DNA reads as TGCGCCAGCAGCTTGGAGGAGGGTTTACAGACCCAGTACTTC.

CDR3 DNA sequence: TGTGCCAGCTCAACTACTTCGACCCAAGAGACCCAGTACTTC. Translated: CASSTTSTQETQYF. The chain carries TRBV18 and TRBJ2-5; unclear D gene. CDR1 KGHSH and CDR2 LQKENI come from the germline V gene. The CDR3 length is 14 residues. Trimming took off 5 bases at V and 1 base at J, with 11 bases between the two ends.

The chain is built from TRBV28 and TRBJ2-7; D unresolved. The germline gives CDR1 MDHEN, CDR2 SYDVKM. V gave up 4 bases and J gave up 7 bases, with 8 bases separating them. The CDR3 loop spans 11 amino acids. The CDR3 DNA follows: TGTGCCAGCAGTTCAAATGTGGAGCAGTACTTC. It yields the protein CASSSNVEQYF.

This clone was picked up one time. The CDR3 coding sequence is TGTGCCATCTCCCCCCCCGGGGGGAACACTGAAGCTTTCTTT. As protein: CAISPPGGNTEAFF. This chain joins TRBV10-3 and TRBJ1-1; possible D gene TRBD1, 5 bases. This CDR3 has 14 amino acids. V was shortened by 8 bases and J by 1 base, with 14 bases between the two germline ends. The V gene's germline CDR1 is ENHRY and CDR2 SYGVKD.

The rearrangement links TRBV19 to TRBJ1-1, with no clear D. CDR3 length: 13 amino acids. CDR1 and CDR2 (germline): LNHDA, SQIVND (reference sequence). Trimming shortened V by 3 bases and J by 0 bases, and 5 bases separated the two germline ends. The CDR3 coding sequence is TGTGCCAGTAGTATCGTCTTGAACACTGAAGCTTTCTTT. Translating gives CASSIVLNTEAFF.

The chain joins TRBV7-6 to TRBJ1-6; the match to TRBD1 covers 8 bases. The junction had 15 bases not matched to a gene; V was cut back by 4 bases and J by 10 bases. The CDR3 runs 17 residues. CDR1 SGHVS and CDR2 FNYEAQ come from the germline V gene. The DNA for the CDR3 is TGTGCCAGCAGCTCAATGAGGATCGGACAGGGTCGATCACCCCTCCACTTT. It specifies CASSSMRIGQGRSPLHF. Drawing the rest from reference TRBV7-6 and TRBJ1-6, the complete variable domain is GAGVSQSPRYKVTKRGQDVALRCDPISGHVSLYWYRQALGQGPEFLTYFNYEAQQDKSGLPNDRFSAERPEGSISTLTIQRTEQRDSAMYRCASSSMRIGQGRSPLHFGNGTRLTVT.

The CDR3 nucleotides read TGTGCCAGTAGTATTGTAAGGGGGAGTGGAGGGACCTCAGGGGGGCCTAATGAGCAGTTCTTC. The encoded protein is CASSIVRGSGGTSGGPNEQFF. The chain joins TRBV19 to TRBJ2-1; TRBD1 might be the D (7 bases). Germline loops: CDR1 LNHDA, CDR2 SQIVND (reference sequence). This CDR3 is 21 amino acids long. The V end lost 3 bases, the J end lost 7 bases, and 34 bases lay between the germline ends.

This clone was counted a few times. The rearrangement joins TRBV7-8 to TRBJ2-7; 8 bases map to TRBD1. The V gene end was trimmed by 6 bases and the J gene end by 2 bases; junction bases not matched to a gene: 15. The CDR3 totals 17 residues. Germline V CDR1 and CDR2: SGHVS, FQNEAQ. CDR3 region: CASSQRPKWDRTYEQYF. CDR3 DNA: TGTGCCAGCAGTCAGAGGCCTAAGTGGGACAGGACCTACGAGCAGTACTTC.

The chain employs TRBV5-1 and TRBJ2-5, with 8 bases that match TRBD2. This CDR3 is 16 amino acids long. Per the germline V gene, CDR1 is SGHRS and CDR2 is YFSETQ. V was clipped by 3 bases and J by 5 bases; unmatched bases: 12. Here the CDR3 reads CASSSGLAQGGETQYF. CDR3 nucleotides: TGCGCCAGCAGCTCAGGACTAGCCCAAGGAGGTGAGACCCAGTACTTC.

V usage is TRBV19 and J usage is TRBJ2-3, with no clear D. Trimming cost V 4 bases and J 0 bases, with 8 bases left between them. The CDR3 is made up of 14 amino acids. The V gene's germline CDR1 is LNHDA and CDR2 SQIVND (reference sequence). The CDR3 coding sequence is TGTGCCAGTAGTAGACAAGTGAGCACAGATACGCAGTATTTT. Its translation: CASSRQVSTDTQYF. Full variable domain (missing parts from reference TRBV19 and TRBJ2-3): DGGITQSPKYLFRKEGQNVTLSCEQNLNHDAMYWYRQDPGQGLRLIYYSQIVNDFQKGDIAEGYSVSREKKESFPLTVTSAQKNPTAFYLCASSRQVSTDTQYFGPGTRLTVL.

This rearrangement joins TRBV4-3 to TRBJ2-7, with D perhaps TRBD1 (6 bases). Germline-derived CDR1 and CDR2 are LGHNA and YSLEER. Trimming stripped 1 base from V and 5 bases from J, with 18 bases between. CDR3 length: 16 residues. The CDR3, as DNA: TGCGCCAGCAGCCAAGGGATCAGGGGTACCCCTAACGAGCAGTACTTC. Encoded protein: CASSQGIRGTPNEQYF.

The chain's CDR3 is CAISEQGKRGEQYF. As DNA, the CDR3 is TGTGCCATCAGCGAACAGGGAAAACGGGGCGAGCAGTACTTC. J is TRBJ2-7 and V is TRBV10-3; D possibly corresponds to TRBD1 (6 bases). The CDR3 runs 14 residues. The ends were cut back, 6 bases at V and 6 bases at J, with 18 bases in the middle. Germline V gene data show CDR1 as ENHRY and CDR2 as SYGVKD.

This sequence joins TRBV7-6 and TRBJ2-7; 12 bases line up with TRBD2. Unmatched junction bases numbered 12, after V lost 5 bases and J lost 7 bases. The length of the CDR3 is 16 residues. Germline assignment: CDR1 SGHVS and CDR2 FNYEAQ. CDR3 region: CASSPTLLAGGGEQYF. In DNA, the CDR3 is TGTGCCAGCAGCCCTACACTCCTAGCGGGAGGGGGTGAGCAGTACTTC.

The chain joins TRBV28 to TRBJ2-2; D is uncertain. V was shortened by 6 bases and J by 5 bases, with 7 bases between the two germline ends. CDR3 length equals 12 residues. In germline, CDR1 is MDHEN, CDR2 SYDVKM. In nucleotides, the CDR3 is TGTGCCAGCAGCTTTCCGACCGGGGAGCTGTTTTTT. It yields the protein CASSFPTGELFF.

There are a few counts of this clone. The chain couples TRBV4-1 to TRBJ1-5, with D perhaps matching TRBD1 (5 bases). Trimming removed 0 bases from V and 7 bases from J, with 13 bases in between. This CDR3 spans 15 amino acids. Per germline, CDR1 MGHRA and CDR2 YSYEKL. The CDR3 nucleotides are TGCGCCAGCAGCCAAGATAAGATCAGGGCCCAGCCCCAGCATTTT. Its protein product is CASSQDKIRAQPQHF.

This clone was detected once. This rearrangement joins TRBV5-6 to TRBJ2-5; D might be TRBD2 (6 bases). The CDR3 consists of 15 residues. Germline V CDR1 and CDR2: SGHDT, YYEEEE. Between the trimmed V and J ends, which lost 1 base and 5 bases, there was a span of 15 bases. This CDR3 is CASSLFVPREETQYF. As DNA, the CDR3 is TGTGCCAGCAGCTTGTTTGTGCCCCGGGAGGAGACCCAGTACTTC.

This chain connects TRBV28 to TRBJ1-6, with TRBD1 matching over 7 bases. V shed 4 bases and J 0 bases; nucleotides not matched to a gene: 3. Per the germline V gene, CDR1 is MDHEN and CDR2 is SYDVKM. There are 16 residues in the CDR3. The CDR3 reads CASSYNRGSYNSPLHF. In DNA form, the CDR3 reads TGTGCCAGCAGTTACAACAGGGGCTCCTATAATTCACCCCTCCACTTT.

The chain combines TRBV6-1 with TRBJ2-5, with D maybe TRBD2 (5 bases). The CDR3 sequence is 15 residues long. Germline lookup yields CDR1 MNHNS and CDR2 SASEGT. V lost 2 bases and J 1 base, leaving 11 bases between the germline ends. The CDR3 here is CASSEIRGLQETQYF. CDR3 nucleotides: TGTGCCAGCAGTGAAATCCGAGGGCTCCAAGAGACCCAGTACTTC.

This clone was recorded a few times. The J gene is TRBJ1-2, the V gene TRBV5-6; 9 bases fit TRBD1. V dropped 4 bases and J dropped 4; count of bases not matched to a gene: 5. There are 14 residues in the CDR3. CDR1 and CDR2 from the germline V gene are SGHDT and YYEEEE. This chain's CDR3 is CASSLLTGGYGYTF. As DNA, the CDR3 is TGTGCCAGCAGCCTACTGACAGGGGGCTATGGCTACACCTTC.

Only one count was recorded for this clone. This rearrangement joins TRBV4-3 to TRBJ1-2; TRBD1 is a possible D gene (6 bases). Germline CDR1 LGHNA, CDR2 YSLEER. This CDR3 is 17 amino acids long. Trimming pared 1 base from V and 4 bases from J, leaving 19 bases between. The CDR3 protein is CASSQAAGTGKSYGYTF. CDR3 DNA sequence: TGCGCCAGCAGCCAAGCGGCAGGAACAGGGAAAAGCTATGGCTACACCTTC.

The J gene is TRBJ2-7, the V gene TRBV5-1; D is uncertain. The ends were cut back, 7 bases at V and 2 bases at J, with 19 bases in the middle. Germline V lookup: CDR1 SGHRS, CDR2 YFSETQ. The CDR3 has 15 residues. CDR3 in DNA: TGCGCCAGCTGCCGGGTGGATGTTTGCCCCTACGAGCAGTACTTC. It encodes CASCRVDVCPYEQYF. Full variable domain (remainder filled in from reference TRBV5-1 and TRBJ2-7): KAGVTQTPRYLIKTRGQQVTLSCSPISGHRSVSWYQQTPGQGLQFLFEYFSETQRNKGNFPGRFSGRQFSNSRSEMNVSTLELGDSALYLCASCRVDVCPYEQYFGPGTRLTVT.

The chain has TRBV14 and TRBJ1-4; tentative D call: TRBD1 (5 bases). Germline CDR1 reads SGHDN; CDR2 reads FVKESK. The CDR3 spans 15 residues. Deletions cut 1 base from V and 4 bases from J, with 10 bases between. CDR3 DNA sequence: TGTGCCAGCAGCCAAGTGTGGCAGGGTAATGAAAAACTGTTTTTT. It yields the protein CASSQVWQGNEKLFF.